Each of the 13 T cell receptor beta chains below was sequenced from the same sample in a study of blood T cell repertoires in COVID-19. Clones were read by immunoSEQ multiplex PCR, and TCRdb kept only the in-frame ones, dropping some. Among some 130,000 clones listed, approximately 88% were seen once. Sequenced: peripheral blood. These receptors all stem from a middle-aged man with acute or convalescent COVID-19.

A single count supports this clone. V gene TRBV9 combines with J gene TRBJ2-5; 10 bases fit TRBD2. The CDR3 covers 14 residues. V dropped 4 bases and J dropped 3; count of bases not matched to a gene: 3. Germline V gene data show CDR1 as SGDLS and CDR2 as YYNGEE. The CDR3 DNA follows: TGTGCCAGCAGCCCTACTAGCGGGGAAGAGACCCAGTACTTC. It codes for CASSPTSGEETQYF.

This clone was recorded once. This sequence joins TRBV7-3 and TRBJ1-3; 7 positions agree with TRBD1. V shed 5 bases, J shed 2 bases, and the junction held 6 bases outside the gene matches. The CDR3 extends over 15 amino acids. CDR1 and CDR2 (germline): SGHTA, FQGTGA. CDR3 residues: CASSPQGSTGNTIYF. The CDR3 DNA follows: TGTGCCAGCAGCCCACAGGGGTCGACTGGAAACACCATATATTTT.

The rearrangement joins TRBV28 to TRBJ1-1; D unclear. Germline values: CDR1 MDHEN, CDR2 SYDVKM. The CDR3 has 12 amino acids. Between the trimmed V and J ends, which lost 7 bases and 9 bases, there was a span of 15 bases. In DNA form, the CDR3 reads TGTGCCAGCATCCCGCGGACTCCGAAAGCTTTCTTT. Encoded protein: CASIPRTPKAFF. The full variable domain, with the rest looked up from reference TRBV28 and TRBJ1-1, is DVKVTQSSRYLVKRTGEKVFLECVQDMDHENMFWYRQDPGLGLRLIYFSYDVKMKEKGDIPEGYSVSREKKERFSLILESASTNQTSMYLCASIPRTPKAFFGQGTRLTVV.

V usage is TRBV10-2 and J usage is TRBJ1-1; no clear D. Germline CDR1 WSHSY, CDR2 SAAADI. V was trimmed by 0 bases and J by 4 bases, leaving 9 bases between them. There are 14 residues in the CDR3. Written as DNA, the CDR3 is TGCGCCAGCAGTGAGTCGGCAGGTAGCACTGAAGCTTTCTTT. This gives the protein CASSESAGSTEAFF.

This sequence joins TRBV2 and TRBJ2-7; 9 bases are shared with TRBD1. Germline CDR1 is SNHLY and CDR2 is FYNNEI. Trimming cost V 4 bases and J 9 bases; bases outside gene matches: 19. The CDR3 is 17 amino acids. The CDR3 is CASSGESGTGFEWGQYF. CDR3 bases: TGTGCCAGCAGTGGAGAATCTGGGACAGGGTTTGAGTGGGGGCAGTACTTC.

The chain links TRBV5-8 to TRBJ1-1, with D hard to call. CDR1 is SGHTS and CDR2 is YDEGEE in the germline V gene. V was clipped by 1 base and J by 4 bases, with 8 bases between them. The CDR3 is 13 amino acids. The CDR3 DNA is TGTGCCAGCAGCTTGTTGAGTGCCACTGAAGCTTTCTTT. Translated, it gives CASSLLSATEAFF.

J is TRBJ1-6 and V is TRBV4-2; TRBD1 matches at 7 bases. The germline CDR1 and CDR2 sequences are LGHNA and YNFKEQ. Unmatched junction bases numbered 14, after V lost 0 bases and J lost 3 bases. This CDR3 is 20 amino acids long. CDR3 sequence: CASSQEDWVERGLYNSPLHF. The CDR3 DNA sequence: TGTGCCAGCAGCCAAGAAGATTGGGTGGAGAGGGGGCTCTATAATTCACCCCTCCACTTT.

This clone occurred once. This chain links TRBV19 with TRBJ2-1; the D is unclear. CDR1 and CDR2 (germline): LNHDA, SQIVND (reference sequence). The CDR3 is 15 residues long. V gave up 1 base and J gave up 8 bases, with 15 bases separating them. In DNA, the CDR3 is TGTGCCAGTAGTATAGCCCAACTACGGCTCGATGAGCAGTTCTTC. Translating gives CASSIAQLRLDEQFF.

This clone was found a few times. The V and J genes are TRBV20-1 and TRBJ1-5; tentatively, D is TRBD1 (6 bases). CDR1 and CDR2 (germline): DFQATT, SNEGSKA (reference sequence). V was clipped by 3 bases and J by 0 bases, with 15 bases between them. The length of the CDR3 is 16 residues. The DNA for the CDR3 is TGCAGTGCTAGTAGGGCAGGGGCTTATAGCAATCAGCCCCAGCATTTT. This sequence encodes CSASRAGAYSNQPQHF.

The chain carries TRBV18 and TRBJ1-1; D not resolved. Germline V gene sequence: CDR1 KGHSH, CDR2 LQKENI. The ends were cut back, 6 bases at V and 5 bases at J, with 16 bases in the middle. This CDR3 spans 14 amino acids. The CDR3 spells CASSPFTEWTEAFF. CDR3 nucleotide sequence: TGTGCCAGCTCCCCCTTCACTGAGTGGACTGAAGCTTTCTTT. Full variable domain (remainder filled in from reference TRBV18 and TRBJ1-1): NAGVMQNPRHLVRRRGQEARLRCSPMKGHSHVYWYRQLPEEGLKFMVYLQKENIIDESGMPKERFSAEFPKEGPSILRIQQVVRGDSAAYFCASSPFTEWTEAFFGQGTRLTVV.

The chain has TRBV2 and TRBJ1-1; tentatively, D is TRBD1 (6 bases). Per the germline V gene, CDR1 is SNHLY and CDR2 is FYNNEI. Trimming stripped 7 bases from V and 6 bases from J, with 18 bases between. The CDR3 length is 14 residues. In DNA form, the CDR3 reads TGTGCCAGCAAGGACTCAGGGGTGATCCCTGAAGCTTTCTTT. This gives the protein CASKDSGVIPEAFF.

The chain couples TRBV24-1 to TRBJ2-1; D is uncertain. The CDR3 length is 13 residues. Germline loops: CDR1 KGHDR, CDR2 SFDVKD. The ends were cut back, 6 bases at V and 9 bases at J, with 14 bases in the middle. This CDR3 is CATSTYLGFEQFF. CDR3 DNA sequence: TGTGCCACCAGTACCTATCTAGGATTTGAGCAGTTCTTC.

This clone was detected a few times. The chain joins TRBV5-4 to TRBJ1-2; 9 bases are shared with TRBD1. The CDR3 has 15 amino acids. The V and J ends lost 3 bases and 7 bases, in that order; junction bases with no gene match: 10. The germline CDR1 and CDR2 sequences are SGHNT and YYREEE (reference sequence). This chain's CDR3 is CASSWGTGLASGYTF. For the CDR3, the DNA is TGTGCCAGCAGCTGGGGGACAGGGCTCGCTTCTGGCTACACCTTC.